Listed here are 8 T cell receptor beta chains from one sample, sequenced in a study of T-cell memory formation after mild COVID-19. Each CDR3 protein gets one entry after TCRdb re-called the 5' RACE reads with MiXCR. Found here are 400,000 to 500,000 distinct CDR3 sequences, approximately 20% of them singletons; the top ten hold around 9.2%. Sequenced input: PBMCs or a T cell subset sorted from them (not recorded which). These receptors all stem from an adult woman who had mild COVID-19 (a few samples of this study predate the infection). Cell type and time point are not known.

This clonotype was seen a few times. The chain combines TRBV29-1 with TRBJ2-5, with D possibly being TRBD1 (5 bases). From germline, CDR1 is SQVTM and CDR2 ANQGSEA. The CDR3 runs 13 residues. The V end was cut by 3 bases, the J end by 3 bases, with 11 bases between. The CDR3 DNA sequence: TGCAGCGTTGAGGGGCGCAGGAAAGAGACCCAGTACTTC. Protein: CSVEGRRKETQYF. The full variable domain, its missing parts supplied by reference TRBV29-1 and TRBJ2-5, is SAVISQKPSRDICQRGTSLTIQCQVDSQVTMMFWYRQQPGQSLTLIATANQGSEATYESGFVIDKFPISRPNLTFSTLTVSNMSPEDSSIYLCSVEGRRKETQYFGPGTRLLVL.

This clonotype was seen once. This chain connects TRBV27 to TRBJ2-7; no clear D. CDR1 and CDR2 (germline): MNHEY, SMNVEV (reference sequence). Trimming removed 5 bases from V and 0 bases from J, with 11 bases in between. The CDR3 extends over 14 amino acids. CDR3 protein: CASSPTLASYEQYF. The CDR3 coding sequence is TGTGCCAGCAGTCCGACGCTTGCCTCCTACGAGCAGTACTTC.

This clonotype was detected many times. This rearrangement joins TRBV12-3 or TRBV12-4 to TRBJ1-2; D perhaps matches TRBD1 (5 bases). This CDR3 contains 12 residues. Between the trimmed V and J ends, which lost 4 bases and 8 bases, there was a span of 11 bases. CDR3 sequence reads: CASSSRVGGYTF. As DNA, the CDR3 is TGTGCCAGCAGTTCCAGGGTGGGGGGCTACACCTTC.

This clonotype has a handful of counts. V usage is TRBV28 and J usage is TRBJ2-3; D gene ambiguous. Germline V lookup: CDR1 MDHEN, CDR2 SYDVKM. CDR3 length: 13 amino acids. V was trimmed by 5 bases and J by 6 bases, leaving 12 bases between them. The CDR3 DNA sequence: TGTGCCAGCAGTGGCGCGGATCGGGATACGCAGTATTTT. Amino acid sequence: CASSGADRDTQYF.

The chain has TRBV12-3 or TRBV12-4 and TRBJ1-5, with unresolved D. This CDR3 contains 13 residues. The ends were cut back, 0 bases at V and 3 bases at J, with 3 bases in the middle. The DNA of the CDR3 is TGTGCCAGCAGTTTAGCCACCAATCAGCCCCAGCATTTT. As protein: CASSLATNQPQHF.

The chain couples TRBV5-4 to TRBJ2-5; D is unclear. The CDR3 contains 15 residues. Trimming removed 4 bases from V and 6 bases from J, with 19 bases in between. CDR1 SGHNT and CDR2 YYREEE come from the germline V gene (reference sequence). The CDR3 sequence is CASSVHGWVMKTQYF. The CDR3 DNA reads TGTGCCAGCAGCGTCCACGGGTGGGTTATGAAGACCCAGTACTTC.

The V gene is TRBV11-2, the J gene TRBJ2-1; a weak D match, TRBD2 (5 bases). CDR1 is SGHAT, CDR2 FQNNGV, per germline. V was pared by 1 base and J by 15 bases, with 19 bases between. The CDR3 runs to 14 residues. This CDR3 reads CASSLGLQNPRGFF. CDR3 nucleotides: TGTGCCAGCAGCTTAGGGCTTCAGAATCCCCGGGGGTTCTTC.

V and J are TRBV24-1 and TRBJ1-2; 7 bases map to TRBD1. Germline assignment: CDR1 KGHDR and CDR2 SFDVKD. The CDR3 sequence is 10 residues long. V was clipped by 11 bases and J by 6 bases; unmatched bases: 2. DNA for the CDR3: TGTGCCATTACAGGGGATGGCTACACCTTC. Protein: CAITGDGYTF.